Detailed here is one T cell receptor beta chain. These data belong to a study of technical replicates of blood from a handful of donors. V was pared by 3 bases and J by 0 bases, with 12 bases between. This CDR3 spans 15 amino acids. Germline lookup yields CDR1 SGHRS and CDR2 YFSETQ. TCRdb keeps only in-frame clones here, not all; method: immunoSEQ multiplex PCR. The table lists tens of thousands of clones, 75% to 85% of them singletons. The sample comprised PBMCs. The TCR comes from a human donor in good health. Some clones in this sample may be carry-over from other donors' samples. This chain joins TRBV5-1 and TRBJ1-1; maybe TRBD1 (5 bases). As DNA, the CDR3 is TGCGCCAGCAGCTGGGGGGGGAGCATGAACACTGAAGCTTTCTTT. The encoded protein is CASSWGGSMNTEAFF.